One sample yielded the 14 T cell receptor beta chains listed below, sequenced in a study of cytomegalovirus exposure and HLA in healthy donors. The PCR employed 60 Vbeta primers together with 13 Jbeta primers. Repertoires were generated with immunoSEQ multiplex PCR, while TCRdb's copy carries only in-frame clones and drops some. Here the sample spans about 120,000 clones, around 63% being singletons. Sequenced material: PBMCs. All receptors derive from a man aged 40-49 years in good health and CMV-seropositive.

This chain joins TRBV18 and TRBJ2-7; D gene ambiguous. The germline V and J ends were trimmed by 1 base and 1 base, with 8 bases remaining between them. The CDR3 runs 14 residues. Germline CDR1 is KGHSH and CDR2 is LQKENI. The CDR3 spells CASSPRRSSYEQYF. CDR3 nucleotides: TGTGCCAGCTCACCACGGCGGTCGTCCTACGAGCAGTACTTC.

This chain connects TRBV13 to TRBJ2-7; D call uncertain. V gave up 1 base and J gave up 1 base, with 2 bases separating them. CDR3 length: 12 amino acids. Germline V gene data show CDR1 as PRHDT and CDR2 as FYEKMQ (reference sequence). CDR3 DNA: TGTGCCAGCAGCTTAGCGTCCTACGAGCAGTACTTC. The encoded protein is CASSLASYEQYF.

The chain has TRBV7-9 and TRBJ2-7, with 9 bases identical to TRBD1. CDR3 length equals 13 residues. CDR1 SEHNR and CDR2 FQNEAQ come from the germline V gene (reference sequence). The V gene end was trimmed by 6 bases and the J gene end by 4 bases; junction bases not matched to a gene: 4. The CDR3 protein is CASRGQGPYEQYF. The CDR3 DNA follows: TGTGCCAGCAGGGGACAGGGACCTTACGAGCAGTACTTC.

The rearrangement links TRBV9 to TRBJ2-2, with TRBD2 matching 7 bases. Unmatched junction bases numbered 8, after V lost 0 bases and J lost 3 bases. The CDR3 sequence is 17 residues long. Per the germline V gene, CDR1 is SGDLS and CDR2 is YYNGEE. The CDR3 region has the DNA TGTGCCAGCAGCGTAGGTCCTGGCGGGAGATACACCGGGGAGCTGTTTTTT. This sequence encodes CASSVGPGGRYTGELFF.

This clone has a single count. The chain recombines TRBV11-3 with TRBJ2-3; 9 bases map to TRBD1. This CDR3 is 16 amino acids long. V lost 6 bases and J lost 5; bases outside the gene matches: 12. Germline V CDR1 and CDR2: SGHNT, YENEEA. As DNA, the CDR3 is TGTGCCAGCAGAGCCGGACCGGGACAGGGTAGAGATACGCAGTATTTT. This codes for CASRAGPGQGRDTQYF.

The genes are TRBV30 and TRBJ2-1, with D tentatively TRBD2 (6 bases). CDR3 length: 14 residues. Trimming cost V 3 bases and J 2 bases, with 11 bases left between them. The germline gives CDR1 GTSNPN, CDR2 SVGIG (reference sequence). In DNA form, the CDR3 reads TGTGCCTGGAGGCGGGCTAGCGCCTACAATGAGCAGTTCTTC. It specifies CAWRRASAYNEQFF. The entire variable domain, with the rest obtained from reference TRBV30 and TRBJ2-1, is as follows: SQTIHQWPATLVQPVGSPLSLECTVEGTSNPNLYWYRQAAGRGLQLLFYSVGIGQISSEVPQNLSASRPQDRQFILSSKKLLLSDSGFYLCAWRRASAYNEQFFGPGTRLTVL.

The CDR3 DNA is TGTGCCAGCAGTTTAGAGGGCATCCCCCGTGGGGTCGAGCAGTACTTC. Translated, it gives CASSLEGIPRGVEQYF. This chain uses TRBV27 with TRBJ2-7; the D gene is possibly TRBD2 (5 bases). The ends were cut back, 2 bases at V and 6 bases at J, with 20 bases in the middle. The CDR3 totals 16 residues. Germline-derived CDR1 and CDR2 are MNHEY and SMNVEV (reference sequence).

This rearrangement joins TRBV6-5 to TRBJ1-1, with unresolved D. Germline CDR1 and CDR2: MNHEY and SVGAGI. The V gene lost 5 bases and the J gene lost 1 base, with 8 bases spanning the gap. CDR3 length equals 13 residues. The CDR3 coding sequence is TGTGCCAGCAGTACCAGTGGGAACACTGAAGCTTTCTTT. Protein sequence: CASSTSGNTEAFF.

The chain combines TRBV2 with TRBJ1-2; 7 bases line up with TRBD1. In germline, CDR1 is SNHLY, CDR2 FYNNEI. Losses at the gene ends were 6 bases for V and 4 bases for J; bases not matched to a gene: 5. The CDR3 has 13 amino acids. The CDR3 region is CASRRDSPYGYTF. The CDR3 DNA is TGTGCCAGCAGGAGGGACAGTCCCTATGGCTACACCTTC.

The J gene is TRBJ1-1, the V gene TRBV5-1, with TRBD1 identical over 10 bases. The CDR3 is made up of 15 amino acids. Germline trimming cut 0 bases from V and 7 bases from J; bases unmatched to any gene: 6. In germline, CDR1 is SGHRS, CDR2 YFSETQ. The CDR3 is CASSLGGTGAVEAFF. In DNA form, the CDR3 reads TGCGCCAGCAGCTTGGGCGGGACAGGGGCTGTTGAAGCTTTCTTT.

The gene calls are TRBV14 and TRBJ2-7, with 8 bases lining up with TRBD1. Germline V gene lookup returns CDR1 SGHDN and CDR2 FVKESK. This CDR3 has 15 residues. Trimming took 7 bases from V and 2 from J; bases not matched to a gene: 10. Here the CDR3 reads CASNRWGTGPYEQYF. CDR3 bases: TGTGCCAGCAACCGGTGGGGGACAGGACCCTACGAGCAGTACTTC. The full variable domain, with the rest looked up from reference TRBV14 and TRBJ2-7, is EAGVTQFPSHSVIEKGQTVTLRCDPISGHDNLYWYRRVMGKEIKFLLHFVKESKQDESGMPNNRFLAERTGGTYSTLKVQPAELEDSGVYFCASNRWGTGPYEQYFGPGTRLTVT.

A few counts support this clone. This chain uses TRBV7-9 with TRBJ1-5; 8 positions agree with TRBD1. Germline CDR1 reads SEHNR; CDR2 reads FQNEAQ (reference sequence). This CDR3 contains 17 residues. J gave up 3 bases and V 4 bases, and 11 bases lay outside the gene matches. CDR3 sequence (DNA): TGTGCCAGCAGCTCTTGGAGAGGGGGACAGGACAATCAGCCCCAGCATTTT. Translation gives CASSSWRGGQDNQPQHF.

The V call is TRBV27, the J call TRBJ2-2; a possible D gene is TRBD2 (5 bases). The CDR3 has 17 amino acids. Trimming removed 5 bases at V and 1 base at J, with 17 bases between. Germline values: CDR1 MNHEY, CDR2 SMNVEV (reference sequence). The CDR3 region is CASSRISAIMNTGELFF. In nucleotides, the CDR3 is TGTGCCAGCAGTCGTATTAGCGCCATAATGAACACCGGGGAGCTGTTTTTT.

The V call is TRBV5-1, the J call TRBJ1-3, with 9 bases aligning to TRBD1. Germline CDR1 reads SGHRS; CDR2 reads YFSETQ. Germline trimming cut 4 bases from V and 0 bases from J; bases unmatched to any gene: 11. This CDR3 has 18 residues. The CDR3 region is CASSTGTGSKSSGNTIYF. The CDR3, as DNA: TGCGCCAGCAGCACCGGGACAGGGTCTAAGAGCTCTGGAAACACCATATATTTT.